This entry lists 19 T cell receptor beta chains sequenced from one sample in a study of blood T cell repertoires in COVID-19. The method was immunoSEQ multiplex PCR; TCRdb's version includes in-frame clones alone and lacks a portion of them. The repertoire holds under 200,000 clones, with 70% to 90% as singletons. Sequences were obtained from PBMCs or T cells enriched from blood (not recorded which). The receptors were gathered from a young woman who had recovered from COVID-19.

This chain uses TRBV6-4 with TRBJ2-1, with TRBD2 identical over 10 bases. The CDR3 is 15 amino acids. Germline values: CDR1 MRHNA, CDR2 SNTAGT. The V segment lost 4 bases and the J segment 5 bases; nucleotides outside the gene matches: 5. Written as DNA, the CDR3 is TGTGCCAGCAGTGCAACTAGCGGGACGAACAATGAGCAGTTCTTC. Its translation is CASSATSGTNNEQFF.

The CDR3 nucleotides are TGTGCCAGCAGTTACTCGAGACTAGCGGTCTCCTACAATGAGCAGTTCTTC. The encoded protein is CASSYSRLAVSYNEQFF. The V call is TRBV6-2 or TRBV6-3, the J call TRBJ2-1; 9 bases map to TRBD2. In germline, CDR1 is MNHEY, CDR2 SVGEGT. The CDR3 loop spans 17 amino acids. The trim removed 0 bases at V and 0 bases at J, leaving 3 bases unmatched.

The rearrangement joins TRBV7-2 to TRBJ1-1, with a possible D match to TRBD1 (6 bases). This CDR3 spans 15 amino acids. V lost 3 bases and J 0 bases, leaving 11 bases between the germline ends. Germline lookup yields CDR1 SGHTA and CDR2 FQGNSA. This CDR3 is CASSLGAAVNTEAFF. CDR3 bases: TGTGCCAGCAGCTTGGGGGCTGCGGTGAACACTGAAGCTTTCTTT.

This clone was seen just once. In DNA, the CDR3 is TGCGCCAGCAGCCAATTCCCAGGGGTTACCGGGGAGCTGTTTTTT. Its translation is CASSQFPGVTGELFF. The chain joins TRBV4-3 to TRBJ2-2; D is perhaps TRBD1 (6 bases). The germline CDR1 and CDR2 sequences are LGHNA and YSLEER. The germline V and J ends were trimmed by 2 bases and 5 bases, with 12 bases remaining between them. The CDR3 is 15 residues long.

This sequence joins TRBV7-9 and TRBJ1-1, with D tentatively TRBD1 (6 bases). Trimming left V 3 bases short and J 0 bases short, with 23 bases between. The CDR3 consists of 19 residues. CDR1 is SEHNR and CDR2 is FQNEAQ in the germline V gene (reference sequence). DNA of the CDR3: TGTGCCAGCAGCTTTGTACCGACAGGAAAGGGGGAGATGAACACTGAAGCTTTCTTT. This encodes CASSFVPTGKGEMNTEAFF.

The chain has TRBV28 and TRBJ2-6; 7 positions match TRBD2. Germline V lookup: CDR1 MDHEN, CDR2 SYDVKM. The V segment lost 6 bases and the J segment 0 bases; nucleotides outside the gene matches: 5. The CDR3 consists of 16 residues. CDR3 amino acids: CASRPGGSSGANVLTF. The CDR3 coding sequence is TGTGCCAGCAGGCCCGGGGGGAGCTCTGGGGCCAACGTCCTGACTTTC.

The CDR3 nucleotides are TGTGCCAGCAGTCGTAGGACAGGGGTGAACACTGAAGCTTTCTTT. Its translation is CASSRRTGVNTEAFF. The chain links TRBV27 to TRBJ1-1; 9 positions agree with TRBD1. The germline CDR1 and CDR2 sequences are MNHEY and SMNVEV (reference sequence). Unmatched junction bases numbered 4, after V lost 5 bases and J lost 0 bases. This CDR3 is 15 amino acids long.

J is TRBJ2-1 and V is TRBV18; 10 nucleotides align to TRBD2. The CDR3 is 16 residues long. Per germline, CDR1 KGHSH and CDR2 LQKENI. Unmatched junction bases numbered 6, after V lost 2 bases and J lost 5 bases. As DNA, the CDR3 is TGTGCCAGCTCACCAAGGGTAGCGGGAGGCAACAATGAGCAGTTCTTC. Protein product: CASSPRVAGGNNEQFF.

The chain links TRBV6-5 to TRBJ1-5; no definite D call. The germline V gene encodes CDR1 MNHEY and CDR2 SVGAGI. The ends were cut back, 2 bases at V and 4 bases at J, with 9 bases in the middle. CDR3 length: 14 residues. The CDR3 here is CASSYPRLNQPQHF. The DNA of the CDR3 is TGTGCCAGCAGTTACCCCAGGCTGAATCAGCCCCAGCATTTT.

The chain couples TRBV29-1 to TRBJ1-5; a possible D gene is TRBD1 (5 bases). V lost 1 base and J lost 5, with 9 bases in between. Per the germline V gene, CDR1 is SQVTM and CDR2 is ANQGSEA. This CDR3 comprises 13 residues. The CDR3 reads CSVEVRGDQPQHF. The CDR3 DNA reads TGCAGCGTTGAAGTTCGGGGGGATCAGCCCCAGCATTTT. The full variable domain, in which reference TRBV29-1 and TRBJ1-5 provide the parts outside the CDR3, is SAVISQKPSRDICQRGTSLTIQCQVDSQVTMMFWYRQQPGQSLTLIATANQGSEATYESGFVIDKFPISRPNLTFSTLTVSNMSPEDSSIYLCSVEVRGDQPQHFGDGTRLSIL.

CDR3 DNA sequence: TGTGCCAGTAGTATAAGAGCCTCCGGGAAAAACACTGAAGCTTTCTTT. Translating it yields CASSIRASGKNTEAFF. This chain uses TRBV19 with TRBJ1-1; D call uncertain. Germline V lookup: CDR1 LNHDA, CDR2 SQIVND (reference sequence). This CDR3 has 16 residues. Trimming shortened V by 2 bases and J by 2 bases, and 15 bases separated the two germline ends.

This chain uses TRBV6-5 with TRBJ1-4, with 7 bases matching TRBD1. V lost 6 bases to trimming and J lost 8 bases; unmatched junction nucleotides: 12. CDR3 length: 15 residues. CDR1 is MNHEY and CDR2 is SVGAGI in the germline V gene. CDR3 in DNA: TGTGCCAGCAGCGAGGGCGGCAGGGGGTCCGAAAAACTGTTTTTT. Encoded protein: CASSEGGRGSEKLFF.

This chain links TRBV28 with TRBJ2-3; 11 nucleotides align to TRBD2. Germline values: CDR1 MDHEN, CDR2 SYDVKM. The length of the CDR3 is 16 residues. V trimming: 4 bases; J trimming: 6 bases; junction bases outside the gene matches: 9. As DNA, the CDR3 is TGTGCCAGCAGTTCGGGACTAGCGGTACATCACGATACGCAGTATTTT. Amino acid sequence: CASSSGLAVHHDTQYF. The whole variable domain, filled in from reference TRBV28 and TRBJ2-3, reads DVKVTQSSRYLVKRTGEKVFLECVQDMDHENMFWYRQDPGLGLRLIYFSYDVKMKEKGDIPEGYSVSREKKERFSLILESASTNQTSMYLCASSSGLAVHHDTQYFGPGTRLTVL.

The CDR3 loop reads CASSVDGRGLNGYTF. The DNA of the CDR3 is TGTGCCAGCAGCGTAGATGGCAGGGGGCTTAATGGCTACACCTTC. The rearrangement uses TRBV9 and TRBJ1-2, with 8 bases lining up with TRBD1. V shed 0 bases and J 6 bases; nucleotides not matched to a gene: 7. Germline V lookup: CDR1 SGDLS, CDR2 YYNGEE. The CDR3 length is 15 residues.

The V call is TRBV5-1, the J call TRBJ2-3; 8 bases fit TRBD2. Germline loops: CDR1 SGHRS, CDR2 YFSETQ. With V trimmed by 1 base and J by 4 bases, 8 bases remained unmatched. This CDR3 is built from 16 residues. Written as DNA, the CDR3 is TGCGCCAGCAGCTTGCGGGAGGGCGCCCGGTCAGATACGCAGTATTTT. Translation: CASSLREGARSDTQYF.

The V call is TRBV19, the J call TRBJ2-3; 8 bases fit TRBD2. From germline, CDR1 is LNHDA and CDR2 SQIVND (reference sequence). This CDR3 is built from 15 residues. V shed 3 bases and J 5 bases; nucleotides not matched to a gene: 7. The CDR3 loop is CASSMWHGGGDTQYF. DNA for the CDR3: TGTGCCAGTAGTATGTGGCACGGGGGGGGAGATACGCAGTATTTT.

J is TRBJ2-5 and V is TRBV10-3; the D gene is possibly TRBD1 (6 bases). The germline V gene encodes CDR1 ENHRY and CDR2 SYGVKD. Trimming removed 0 bases from V and 6 bases from J, with 11 bases in between. CDR3 size: 14 residues. CDR3 residues: CAISESSQGQTQYF. The CDR3 region has the DNA TGTGCCATCAGTGAGTCGAGCCAGGGGCAGACCCAGTACTTC.

V gene TRBV28 combines with J gene TRBJ2-1; TRBD1 aligns across 7 bases. This CDR3 has 14 residues. The V gene's germline CDR1 is MDHEN and CDR2 SYDVKM. With 6 bases clipped from V and 2 bases from J, the junction kept 4 bases outside the gene matches. Here the CDR3 reads CASRVGQTYNEQFF. The CDR3 DNA is TGTGCCAGCAGGGTGGGACAGACCTACAATGAGCAGTTCTTC.

V is TRBV5-8 and J is TRBJ2-7; 11 bases align to TRBD2. The CDR3 totals 18 residues. V shed 5 bases, J shed 3 bases, and the junction held 16 bases outside the gene matches. Germline values: CDR1 SGHTS, CDR2 YDEGEE. This CDR3 reads CASRYGGASSGRLYEQYF. The CDR3 DNA reads as TGTGCCAGCAGGTACGGGGGGGCCTCTAGCGGGAGGCTCTACGAGCAGTACTTC.